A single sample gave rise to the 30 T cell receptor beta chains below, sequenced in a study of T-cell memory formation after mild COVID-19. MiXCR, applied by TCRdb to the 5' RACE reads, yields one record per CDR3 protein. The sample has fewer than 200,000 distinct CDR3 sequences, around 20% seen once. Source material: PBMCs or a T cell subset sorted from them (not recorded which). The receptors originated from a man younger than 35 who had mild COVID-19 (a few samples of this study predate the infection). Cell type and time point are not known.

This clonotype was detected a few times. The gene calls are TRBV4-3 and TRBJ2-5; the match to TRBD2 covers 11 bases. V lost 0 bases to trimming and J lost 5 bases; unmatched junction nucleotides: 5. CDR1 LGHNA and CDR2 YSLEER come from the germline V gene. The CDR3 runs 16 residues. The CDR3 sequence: CASSQENSGGAETQYF. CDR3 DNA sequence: TGCGCCAGCAGCCAAGAGAATAGCGGGGGGGCTGAGACCCAGTACTTC.

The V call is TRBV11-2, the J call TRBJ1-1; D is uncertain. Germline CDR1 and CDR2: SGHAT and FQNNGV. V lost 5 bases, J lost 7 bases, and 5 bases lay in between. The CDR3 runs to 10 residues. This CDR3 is CASSVLEAFF. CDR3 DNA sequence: TGTGCCAGCAGCGTCCTTGAAGCTTTCTTT.

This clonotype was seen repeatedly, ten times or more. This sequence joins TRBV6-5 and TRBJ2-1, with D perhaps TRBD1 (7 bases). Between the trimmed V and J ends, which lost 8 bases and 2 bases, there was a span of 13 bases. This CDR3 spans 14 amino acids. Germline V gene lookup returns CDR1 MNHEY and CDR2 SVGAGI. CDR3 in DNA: TGTGCCAGCGCGCGGGACAGTGCCTACAATGAGCAGTTCTTC. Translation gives CASARDSAYNEQFF.

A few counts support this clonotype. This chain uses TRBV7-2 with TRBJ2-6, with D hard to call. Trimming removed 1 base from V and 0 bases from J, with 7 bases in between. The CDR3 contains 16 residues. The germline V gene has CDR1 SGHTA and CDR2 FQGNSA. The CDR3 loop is CASSLEALSGANVLTF. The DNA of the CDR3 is TGTGCCAGCAGCTTAGAGGCACTCTCTGGGGCCAACGTCCTGACTTTC. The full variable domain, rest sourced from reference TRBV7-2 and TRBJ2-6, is GAGVSQSPSNKVTEKGKDVELRCDPISGHTALYWYRQSLGQGLEFLIYFQGNSAPDKSGLPSDRFSAERTGGSVSTLTIQRTQQEDSAVYLCASSLEALSGANVLTFGAGSRLTVL.

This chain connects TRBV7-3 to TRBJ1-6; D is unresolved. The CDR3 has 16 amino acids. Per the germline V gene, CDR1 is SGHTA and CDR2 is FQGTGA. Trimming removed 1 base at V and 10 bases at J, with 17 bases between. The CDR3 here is CASSLNDRGKRSPLHF. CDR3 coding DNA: TGTGCCAGCAGCTTAAATGATCGGGGAAAGCGCTCACCCCTCCACTTT.

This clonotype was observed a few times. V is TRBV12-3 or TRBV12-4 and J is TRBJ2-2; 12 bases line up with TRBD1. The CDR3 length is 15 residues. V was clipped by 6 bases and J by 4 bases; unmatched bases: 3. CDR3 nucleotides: TGTGCCAGCAGGTCGGGACAGGGGGCCACCGGGGAGCTGTTTTTT. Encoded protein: CASRSGQGATGELFF.

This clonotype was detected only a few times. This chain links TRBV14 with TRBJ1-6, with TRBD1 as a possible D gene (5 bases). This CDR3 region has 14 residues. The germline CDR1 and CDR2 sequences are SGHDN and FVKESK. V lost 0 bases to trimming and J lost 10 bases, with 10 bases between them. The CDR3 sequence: CASSQDLRGSPLHF. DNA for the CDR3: TGTGCCAGCAGCCAAGATCTACGGGGGTCACCCCTCCACTTT.

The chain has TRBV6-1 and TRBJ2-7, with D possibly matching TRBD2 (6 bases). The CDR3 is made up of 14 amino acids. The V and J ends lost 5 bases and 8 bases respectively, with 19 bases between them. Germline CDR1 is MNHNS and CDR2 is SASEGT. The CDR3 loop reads CASSRSWEAAKQYV. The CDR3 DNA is TGTGCCAGCAGTAGAAGCTGGGAGGCAGCTAAGCAGTACGTC.

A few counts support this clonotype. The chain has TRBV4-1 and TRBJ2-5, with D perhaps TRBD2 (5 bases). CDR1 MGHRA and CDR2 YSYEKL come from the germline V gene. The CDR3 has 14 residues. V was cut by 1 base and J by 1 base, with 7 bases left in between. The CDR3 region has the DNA TGCGCCAGCAGCCAAGGCGGGCCCCAAGAGACCCAGTACTTC. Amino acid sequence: CASSQGGPQETQYF.

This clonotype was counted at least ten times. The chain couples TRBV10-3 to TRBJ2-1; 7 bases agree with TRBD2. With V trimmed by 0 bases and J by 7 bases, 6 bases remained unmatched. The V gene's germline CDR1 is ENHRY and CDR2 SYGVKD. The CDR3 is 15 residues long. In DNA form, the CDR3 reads TGTGCCATCAGTGAGTCATCAGCGGGGAGGAATGAGCAGTTCTTC. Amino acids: CAISESSAGRNEQFF.

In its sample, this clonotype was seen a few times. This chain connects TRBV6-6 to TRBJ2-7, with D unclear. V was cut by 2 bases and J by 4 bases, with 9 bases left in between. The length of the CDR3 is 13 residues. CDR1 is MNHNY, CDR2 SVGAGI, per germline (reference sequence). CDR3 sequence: CASSYPGLYEQYF. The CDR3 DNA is TGTGCCAGCAGTTACCCAGGCTTATACGAGCAGTACTTC.

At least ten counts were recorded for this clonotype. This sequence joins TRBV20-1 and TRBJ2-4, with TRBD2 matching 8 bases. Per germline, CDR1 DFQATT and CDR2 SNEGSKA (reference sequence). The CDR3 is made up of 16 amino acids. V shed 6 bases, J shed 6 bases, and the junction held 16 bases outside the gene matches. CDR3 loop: CSARNPRGGYGNIQYF. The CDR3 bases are TGCAGTGCAAGAAACCCACGGGGGGGTTATGGAAACATTCAGTACTTC.

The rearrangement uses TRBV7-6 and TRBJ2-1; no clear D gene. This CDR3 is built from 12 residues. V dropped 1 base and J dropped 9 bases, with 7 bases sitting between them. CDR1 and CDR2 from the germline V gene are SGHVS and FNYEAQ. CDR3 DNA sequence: TGTGCCAGCAGCTTAGGGCCCTTTGAGCAGTTCTTC. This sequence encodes CASSLGPFEQFF.

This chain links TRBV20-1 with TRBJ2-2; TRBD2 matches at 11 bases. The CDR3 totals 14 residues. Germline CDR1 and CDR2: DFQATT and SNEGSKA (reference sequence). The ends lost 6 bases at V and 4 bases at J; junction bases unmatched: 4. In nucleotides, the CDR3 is TGCAGTGCCAGACTAGCGGGGTGCACCGGGGAGCTGTTTTTT. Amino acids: CSARLAGCTGELFF.

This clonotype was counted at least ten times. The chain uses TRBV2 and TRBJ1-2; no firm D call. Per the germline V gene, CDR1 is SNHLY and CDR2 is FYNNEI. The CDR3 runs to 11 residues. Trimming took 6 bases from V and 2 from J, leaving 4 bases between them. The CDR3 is CASRQNYGYTF. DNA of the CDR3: TGTGCCAGCAGGCAGAACTATGGCTACACCTTC. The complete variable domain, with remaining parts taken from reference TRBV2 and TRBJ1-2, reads EPEVTQTPSHQVTQMGQEVILRCVPISNHLYFYWYRQILGQKVEFLVSFYNNEISEKSEIFDDQFSVERPDGSNFTLKIRSTKLEDSAMYFCASRQNYGYTFGSGTRLTVV.

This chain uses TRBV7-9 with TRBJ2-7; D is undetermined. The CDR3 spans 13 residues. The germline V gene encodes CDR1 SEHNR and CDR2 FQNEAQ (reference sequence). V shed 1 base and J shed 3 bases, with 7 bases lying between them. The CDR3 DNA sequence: TGTGCCAGCAGCTTAGGGGTATTCTACGAGCAGTACTTC. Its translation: CASSLGVFYEQYF.

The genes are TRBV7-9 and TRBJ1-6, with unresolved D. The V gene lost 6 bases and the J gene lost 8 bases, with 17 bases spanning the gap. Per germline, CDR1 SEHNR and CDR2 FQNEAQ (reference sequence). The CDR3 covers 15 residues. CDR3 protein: CASSFKSTRDSPLHF. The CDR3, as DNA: TGTGCCAGCAGTTTCAAATCAACCCGCGATTCACCCCTCCACTTT.

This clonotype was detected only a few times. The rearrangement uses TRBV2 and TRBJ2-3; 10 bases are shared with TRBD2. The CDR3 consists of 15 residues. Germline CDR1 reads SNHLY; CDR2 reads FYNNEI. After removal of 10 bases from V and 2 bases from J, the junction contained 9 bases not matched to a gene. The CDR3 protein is CATEERGGTTDTQYF. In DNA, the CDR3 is TGTGCCACCGAAGAGCGGGGGGGGACCACAGATACGCAGTATTTT.

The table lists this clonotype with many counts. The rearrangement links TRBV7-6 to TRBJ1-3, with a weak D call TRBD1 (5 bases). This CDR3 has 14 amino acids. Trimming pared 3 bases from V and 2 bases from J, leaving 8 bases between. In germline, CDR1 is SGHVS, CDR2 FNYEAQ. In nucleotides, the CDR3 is TGTGCCAGCAGCTTGGGGGTGACTGGAAACACCATATATTTT. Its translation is CASSLGVTGNTIYF.

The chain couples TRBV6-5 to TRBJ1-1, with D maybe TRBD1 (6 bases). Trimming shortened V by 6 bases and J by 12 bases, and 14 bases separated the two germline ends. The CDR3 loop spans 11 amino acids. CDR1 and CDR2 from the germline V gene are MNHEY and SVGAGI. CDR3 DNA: TGTGCCAGCAGCCCCGGGACATCGACTTTCTTT. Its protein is CASSPGTSTFF.

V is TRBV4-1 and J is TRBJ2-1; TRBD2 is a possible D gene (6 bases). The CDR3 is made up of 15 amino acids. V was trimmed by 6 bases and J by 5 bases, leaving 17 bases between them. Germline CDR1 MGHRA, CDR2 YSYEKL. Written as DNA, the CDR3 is TGCGCCAGCAGGGCCGGCGGGGCTCGGCACAATGAGCAGTTCTTC. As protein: CASRAGGARHNEQFF.

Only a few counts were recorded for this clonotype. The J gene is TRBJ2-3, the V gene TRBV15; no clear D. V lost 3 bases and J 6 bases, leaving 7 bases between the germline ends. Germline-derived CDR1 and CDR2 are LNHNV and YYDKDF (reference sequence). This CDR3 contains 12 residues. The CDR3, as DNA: TGTGCCACCAGCAGGCAACAGGATACGCAGTATTTT. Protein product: CATSRQQDTQYF.

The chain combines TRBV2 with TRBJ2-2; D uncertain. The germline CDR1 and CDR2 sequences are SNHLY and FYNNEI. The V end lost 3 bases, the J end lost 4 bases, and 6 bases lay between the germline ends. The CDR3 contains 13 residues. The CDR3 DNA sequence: TGTGCCAGCAGTGATCAGTCCACCGGGGAGCTGTTTTTT. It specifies CASSDQSTGELFF.

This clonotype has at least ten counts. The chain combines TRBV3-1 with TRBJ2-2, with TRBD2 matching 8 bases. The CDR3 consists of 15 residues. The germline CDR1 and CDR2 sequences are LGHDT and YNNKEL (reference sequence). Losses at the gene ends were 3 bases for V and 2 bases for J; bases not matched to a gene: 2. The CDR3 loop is CASSQGLVNTGELFF. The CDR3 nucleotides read TGTGCCAGCAGCCAGGGACTAGTCAACACCGGGGAGCTGTTTTTT.

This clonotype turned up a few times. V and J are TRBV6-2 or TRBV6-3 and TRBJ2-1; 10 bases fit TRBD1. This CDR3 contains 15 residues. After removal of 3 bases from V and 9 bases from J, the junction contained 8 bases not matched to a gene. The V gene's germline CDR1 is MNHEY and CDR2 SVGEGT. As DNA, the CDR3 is TGTGCCAGCAGTTATTACAGGACAGGGGGGATTGAGCAGTTCTTC. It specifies CASSYYRTGGIEQFF.

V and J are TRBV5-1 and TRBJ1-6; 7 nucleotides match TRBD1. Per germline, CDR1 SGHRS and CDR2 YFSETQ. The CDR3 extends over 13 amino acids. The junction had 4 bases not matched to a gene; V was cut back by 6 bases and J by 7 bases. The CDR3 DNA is TGCGCCAGCACCCGGGACAGCAATTCACCCCTCCACTTT. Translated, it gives CASTRDSNSPLHF.

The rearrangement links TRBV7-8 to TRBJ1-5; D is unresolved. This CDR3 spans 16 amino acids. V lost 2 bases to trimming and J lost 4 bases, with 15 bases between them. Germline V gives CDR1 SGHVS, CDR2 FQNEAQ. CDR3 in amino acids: CASSLQRTASNQPQHF. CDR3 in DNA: TGTGCCAGCAGCTTACAGCGGACCGCAAGTAATCAGCCCCAGCATTTT.

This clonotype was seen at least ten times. The CDR3 sequence is CASSLSYNSPLHF. The CDR3 DNA reads TGTGCCAGCAGCCTAAGCTATAATTCACCCCTCCACTTT. The rearrangement joins TRBV11-2 to TRBJ1-6; no definite D call. V was pared by 5 bases and J by 3 bases, with 5 bases between. In germline, CDR1 is SGHAT, CDR2 FQNNGV. The CDR3 is 13 amino acids. Full variable domain (remainder filled in from reference TRBV11-2 and TRBJ1-6): EAGVAQSPRYKIIEKRQSVAFWCNPISGHATLYWYQQILGQGPKLLIQFQNNGVVDDSQLPKDRFSAERLKGVDSTLKIQPAKLEDSAVYLCASSLSYNSPLHFGNGTRLTVT.

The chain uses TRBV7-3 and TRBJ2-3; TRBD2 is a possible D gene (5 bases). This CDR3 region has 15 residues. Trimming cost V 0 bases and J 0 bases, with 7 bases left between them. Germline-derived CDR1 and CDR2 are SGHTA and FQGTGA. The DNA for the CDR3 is TGTGCCAGCAGCTTAACCGGGGTTAGCACAGATACGCAGTATTTT. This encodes CASSLTGVSTDTQYF.

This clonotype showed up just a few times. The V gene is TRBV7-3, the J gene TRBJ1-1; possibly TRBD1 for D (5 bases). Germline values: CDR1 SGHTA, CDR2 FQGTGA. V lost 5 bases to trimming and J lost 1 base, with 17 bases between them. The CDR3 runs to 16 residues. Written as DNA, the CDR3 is TGTGCCAGCAGCCCAGAGACAGTTGAGGCGAACACTGAAGCTTTCTTT. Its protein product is CASSPETVEANTEAFF.